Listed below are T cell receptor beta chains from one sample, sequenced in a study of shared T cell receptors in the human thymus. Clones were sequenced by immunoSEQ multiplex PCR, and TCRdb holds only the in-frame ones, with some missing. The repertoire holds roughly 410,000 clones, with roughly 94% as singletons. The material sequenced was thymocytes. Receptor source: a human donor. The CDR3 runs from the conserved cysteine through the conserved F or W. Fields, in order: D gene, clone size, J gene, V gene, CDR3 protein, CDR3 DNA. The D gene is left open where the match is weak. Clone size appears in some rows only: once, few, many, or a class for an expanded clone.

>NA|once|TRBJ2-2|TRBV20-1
CSGGREELFF
TGCAGTGGGGGCCGGGAGGAGCTGTTTTTT
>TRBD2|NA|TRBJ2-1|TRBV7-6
CASSLLTMGLAGGRNEQFF
TGTGCCAGCAGCTTATTAACCATGGGACTAGCGGGAGGCCGCAATGAGCAGTTCTTC
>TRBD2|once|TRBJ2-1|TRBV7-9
CASSLAGGKNEQFF
TGTGCCAGCAGCCTAGCGGGAGGGAAGAATGAGCAGTTCTTC
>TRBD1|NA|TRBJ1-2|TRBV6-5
CASSYTQGVEGYTF
TGTGCCAGCAGTTACACACAGGGGGTGGAAGGCTACACCTTC
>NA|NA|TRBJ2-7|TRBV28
CASSRVLINEQYF
TGTGCCAGCAGCAGGGTGTTAATCAACGAGCAGTACTTC
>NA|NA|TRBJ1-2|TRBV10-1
CASSARDRGRNGYTF
TGCGCCAGCAGTGCTAGGGATCGCGGGAGGAATGGCTACACCTTC
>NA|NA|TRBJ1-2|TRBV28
CASSFVARVGHEYGYTF
TGTGCCAGCAGTTTCGTTGCAAGAGTCGGACACGAATATGGCTACACCTTC
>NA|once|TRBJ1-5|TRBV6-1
CASSEVSRSNQPQHF
TGTGCCAGCAGTGAAGTTTCCAGAAGCAATCAGCCCCAGCATTTT
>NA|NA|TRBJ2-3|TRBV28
CASSLSLVSTDTQYF
TGTGCCAGCAGTTTATCTCTTGTGAGCACAGATACGCAGTATTTT
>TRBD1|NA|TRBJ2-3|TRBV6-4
CASSRTGVDTQYF
TGTGCCAGCAGCCGGACAGGGGTGGATACGCAGTATTTT
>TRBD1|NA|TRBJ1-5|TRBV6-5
CASSADRENQPQHF
TGTGCCAGCAGTGCGGACAGGGAGAATCAGCCCCAGCATTTT
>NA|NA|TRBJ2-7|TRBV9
CASSALPGGGSPYEQYF
TGTGCCAGCAGCGCCCTTCCCGGCGGGGGCTCTCCTTACGAGCAGTACTTC
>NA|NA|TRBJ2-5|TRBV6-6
CASSKIRGAYQETQYF
TGTGCCAGCAGTAAAATCAGGGGCGCGTACCAAGAGACCCAGTACTTC
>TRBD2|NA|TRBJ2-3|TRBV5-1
CASREDGRARDTQYF
TGCGCCAGCAGAGAGGACGGGAGGGCCAGAGATACGCAGTATTTT
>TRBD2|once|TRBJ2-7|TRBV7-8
CASSLAGLAGVGGKEQYF
TGTGCCAGCAGCTTAGCTGGTCTAGCGGGAGTCGGGGGAAAAGAGCAGTACTTC
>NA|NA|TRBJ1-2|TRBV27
CASSLGHLYGYTF
TGTGCCAGCAGTTTGGGACACCTCTATGGCTACACCTTC
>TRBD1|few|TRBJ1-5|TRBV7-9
CASSKDRGSQPQHF
TGTGCCAGCAGTAAGGACAGGGGTAGTCAGCCCCAGCATTTT
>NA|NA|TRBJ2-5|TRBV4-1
CASSQDLAHWETQYF
TGCGCCAGCAGCCAAGATTTAGCACACTGGGAGACCCAGTACTTC
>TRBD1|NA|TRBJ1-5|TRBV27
CASSSGTGFGQPQHF
TGTGCCAGCAGCTCCGGGACAGGGTTCGGTCAGCCCCAGCATTTT
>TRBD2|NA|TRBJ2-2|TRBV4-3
CASSQDRTSGKTGELFF
TGCGCCAGCAGCCAAGATCGGACTAGCGGGAAAACCGGGGAGCTGTTTTTT
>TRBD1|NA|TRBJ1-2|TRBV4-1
CASSQEQGAHGYTF
TGCGCCAGCAGCCAAGAACAGGGGGCGCACGGCTACACCTTC
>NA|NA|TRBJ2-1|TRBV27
CASSYPEAGRGDEQFF
TGTGCCAGCAGTTATCCCGAAGCGGGAAGGGGGGATGAGCAGTTCTTC
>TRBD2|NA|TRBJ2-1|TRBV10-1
CASSELGALAYPDSYNEQFF
TGCGCCAGCAGTGAGTTAGGGGCACTAGCGTACCCGGATTCCTACAATGAGCAGTTCTTC
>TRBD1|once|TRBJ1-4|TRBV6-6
CASSANGTDTNEKLFF
TGTGCCAGCAGTGCAAACGGGACAGACACTAATGAAAAACTGTTTTTT
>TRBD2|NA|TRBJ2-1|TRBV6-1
CASSETSGAFLGHNEQFF
TGTGCCAGCAGTGAAACTAGCGGGGCGTTTCTTGGGCACAATGAGCAGTTCTTC
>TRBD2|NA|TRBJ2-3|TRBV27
CASSSLTSGRRDTQYF
TGTGCCAGCAGTTCTCTGACTAGCGGGAGACGAGATACGCAGTATTTT
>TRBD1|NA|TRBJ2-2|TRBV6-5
CASSKDRGAGELFF
TGTGCCAGCAGTAAGGACAGGGGGGCCGGGGAGCTGTTTTTT
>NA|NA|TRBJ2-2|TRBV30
CAWTGEVTGELFF
TGTGCCTGGACCGGAGAGGTCACCGGGGAGCTGTTTTTT
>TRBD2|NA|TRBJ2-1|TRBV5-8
CASSLGLAVDEQFF
TGTGCCAGCAGCCTAGGACTAGCGGTGGATGAGCAGTTCTTC